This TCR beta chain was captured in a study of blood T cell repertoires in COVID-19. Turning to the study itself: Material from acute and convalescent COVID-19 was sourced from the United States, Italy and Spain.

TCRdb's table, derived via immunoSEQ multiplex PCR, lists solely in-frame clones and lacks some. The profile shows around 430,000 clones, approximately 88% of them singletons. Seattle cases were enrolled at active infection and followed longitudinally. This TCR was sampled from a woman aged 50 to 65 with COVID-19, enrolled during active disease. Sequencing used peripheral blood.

The CDR3 loop reads CASSYLGAGNTEAFF. The CDR3 DNA is TGTGCCAGCAGTTACTTAGGGGCTGGGAACACTGAAGCTTTCTTT. The V gene is TRBV6-5, the J gene TRBJ1-1; TRBD1 is a possible D gene (5 bases). The CDR3 loop spans 15 amino acids. The V gene's germline CDR1 is MNHEY and CDR2 SVGAGI. V was trimmed by 1 base and J by 1 base, leaving 10 bases between them.